Below are 17 T cell receptor beta chains sequenced from a single sample in a study of blood T cell repertoires in COVID-19. TCRdb keeps only in-frame clones here, not all; method: immunoSEQ multiplex PCR. The sample gives 300,000 to 350,000 clones, approximately 88% of which show up once; just under 9% is in the top ten. The source material was PBMCs or T cells enriched from blood (not recorded which). All receptors come from a woman aged 18-30 years who had recovered from COVID-19.

The chain combines TRBV30 with TRBJ2-3, with a possible D match to TRBD1 (7 bases). CDR3 length: 15 residues. The germline V gene encodes CDR1 GTSNPN and CDR2 SVGIG (reference sequence). Trimming took off 0 bases at V and 2 bases at J, with 12 bases between the two ends. The CDR3 nucleotides read TGTGCCTGGAGTGTCAGGGGGGCAACCACAGATACGCAGTATTTT. It is translated as CAWSVRGATTDTQYF.

The V and J genes are TRBV28 and TRBJ1-4; 9 nucleotides line up with TRBD1. This CDR3 is built from 12 residues. J was trimmed by 8 bases and V by 10 bases; bases with no gene match: 5. The germline V gene has CDR1 MDHEN and CDR2 SYDVKM. The CDR3 DNA follows: TGTGCCACCGGCGGACAGGGGGAAAAACTGTTTTTT. Protein product: CATGGQGEKLFF. Complete variable domain (other parts from reference TRBV28 and TRBJ1-4): DVKVTQSSRYLVKRTGEKVFLECVQDMDHENMFWYRQDPGLGLRLIYFSYDVKMKEKGDIPEGYSVSREKKERFSLILESASTNQTSMYLCATGGQGEKLFFGSGTQLSVL.

This chain joins TRBV3-1 (or the pseudogene TRBV3-2) and TRBJ1-6; D possibly corresponds to TRBD1 (6 bases). Germline CDR1 reads LGHDT; CDR2 reads YNNKEL (reference sequence). V shed 2 bases and J shed 7 bases, with 9 bases lying between them. This CDR3 spans 14 amino acids. The CDR3 DNA sequence: TGTGCCAGCAGCCAATTGGACAGCAATTCACCCCTCCACTTT. Protein: CASSQLDSNSPLHF.

This sequence joins TRBV11-3 and TRBJ2-3; 8 bases match TRBD2. V lost 5 bases to trimming and J lost 2 bases; unmatched junction nucleotides: 12. The V gene's germline CDR1 is SGHNT and CDR2 YENEEA. The CDR3 totals 17 residues. The CDR3 reads CASSHYRAGGSTDTQYF. The CDR3, as DNA: TGTGCCAGCAGCCATTATAGGGCGGGAGGCTCCACAGATACGCAGTATTTT.

The gene calls are TRBV19 and TRBJ2-7; weak D call: TRBD2 (6 bases). The CDR3 covers 13 residues. The germline V gene encodes CDR1 LNHDA and CDR2 SQIVND (reference sequence). Trimming shortened V by 6 bases and J by 2 bases, and 11 bases separated the two germline ends. CDR3 amino acids: CASRRDSTYEQYF. CDR3 nucleotides: TGTGCCAGTAGGCGGGACTCGACCTACGAGCAGTACTTC.

The CDR3 region is CASSYSQGGTEAFF. CDR3 bases: TGTGCCAGCAGTTACTCTCAGGGCGGCACTGAAGCTTTCTTT. The chain uses TRBV6-5 and TRBJ1-1; tentatively, D is TRBD1 (5 bases). The CDR3 sequence is 14 residues long. The germline gives CDR1 MNHEY, CDR2 SVGAGI. Trimming left V 0 bases short and J 4 bases short, with 9 bases between.

The chain combines TRBV3-1 (or the pseudogene TRBV3-2) with TRBJ2-7; maybe TRBD2 (6 bases). The CDR3 extends over 12 amino acids. Deletions cut 5 bases from V and 5 bases from J, with 10 bases between. CDR1 is LGHDT, CDR2 YNNKEL, per germline (reference sequence). The CDR3 reads CASSFRGNEQYF. The CDR3 region has the DNA TGTGCCAGCAGCTTCCGGGGGAACGAGCAGTACTTC.

V usage is TRBV30 and J usage is TRBJ1-5; tentative D call: TRBD1 (5 bases). This CDR3 region has 15 residues. Germline V CDR1 and CDR2: GTSNPN, SVGIG (reference sequence). V was pared by 0 bases and J by 0 bases, with 9 bases between. The CDR3 protein is CAWSVRGISNQPQHF. The CDR3 coding sequence is TGTGCCTGGAGTGTACGGGGGATTAGCAATCAGCCCCAGCATTTT.

In its sample, this clone was seen once. The CDR3: CASSLLGNSYNEQFF. The CDR3 DNA reads TGTGCCAGCAGCTTATTGGGCAACTCCTACAATGAGCAGTTCTTC. The chain uses TRBV7-2 and TRBJ2-1; D is ambiguous. Trimming shortened V by 2 bases and J by 0 bases, and 8 bases separated the two germline ends. CDR1 is SGHTA, CDR2 FQGNSA, per germline. CDR3 length: 15 amino acids.

The chain joins TRBV4-1 to TRBJ2-7, with 9 bases matching TRBD2. J was trimmed by 2 bases and V by 1 base; bases with no gene match: 3. CDR1 MGHRA and CDR2 YSYEKL come from the germline V gene. CDR3 length: 15 amino acids. The CDR3 is CASSQVSSGTYEQYF. The CDR3 nucleotides read TGCGCCAGCAGCCAAGTCTCTAGCGGGACCTACGAGCAGTACTTC.

This clone was recorded once. The chain combines TRBV9 with TRBJ1-1; D is ambiguous. V gave up 3 bases and J gave up 11 bases, with 11 bases separating them. Germline values: CDR1 SGDLS, CDR2 YYNGEE. The length of the CDR3 is 11 residues. The CDR3 nucleotides are TGTGCCAGCAGCGACGGTTATGTGGCTTTCTTT. Amino acids: CASSDGYVAFF.

This clone has a single count. DNA for the CDR3: TGTGCCAGCAGAGCGAGGGACTACGACAATGAGCAGTTCTTC. Its translation is CASRARDYDNEQFF. The rearrangement uses TRBV2 and TRBJ2-1; 7 nucleotides agree with TRBD2. The CDR3 consists of 14 residues. Germline V CDR1 and CDR2: SNHLY, FYNNEI. V shed 6 bases, J shed 5 bases, and the junction held 7 bases outside the gene matches. The whole variable domain, remainder taken from reference TRBV2 and TRBJ2-1, is EPEVTQTPSHQVTQMGQEVILRCVPISNHLYFYWYRQILGQKVEFLVSFYNNEISEKSEIFDDQFSVERPDGSNFTLKIRSTKLEDSAMYFCASRARDYDNEQFFGPGTRLTVL.

The rearrangement links TRBV7-9 to TRBJ2-5; possible D gene TRBD2, 7 bases. Trimming pared 8 bases from V and 5 bases from J, leaving 21 bases between. The V gene's germline CDR1 is SEHNR and CDR2 FQNEAQ (reference sequence). This CDR3 is 15 amino acids long. The chain's CDR3 is CASSRAGQGMETQYF. CDR3 sequence (DNA): TGTGCCAGCTCCCGAGCGGGGCAGGGGATGGAGACCCAGTACTTC. Together with reference TRBV7-9 and TRBJ2-5, the CDR3 gives the full variable domain: DTGVSQNPRHKITKRGQNVTFRCDPISEHNRLYWYRQTLGQGPEFLTYFQNEAQLEKSRLLSDRFSAERPKGSFSTLEIQRTEQGDSAMYLCASSRAGQGMETQYFGPGTRLLVL.

The J gene is TRBJ1-5, the V gene TRBV4-3; 8 bases are shared with TRBD1. The V and J ends lost 4 bases and 5 bases, in that order; junction bases with no gene match: 10. The CDR3 runs to 16 residues. Germline V gene data show CDR1 as LGHNA and CDR2 as YSLEER. The CDR3 reads CASSPETTGDHQPQHF. CDR3 nucleotide sequence: TGCGCCAGCAGCCCCGAAACGACAGGGGATCATCAGCCCCAGCATTTT.

The chain joins TRBV5-1 to TRBJ2-7, with D hard to call. V was clipped by 0 bases and J by 5 bases, with 15 bases between them. CDR3 length equals 15 residues. Germline V gives CDR1 SGHRS, CDR2 YFSETQ. CDR3 protein: CASSLGGTERNEQYF. The DNA for the CDR3 is TGCGCCAGCAGCTTGGGAGGCACCGAGAGGAACGAGCAGTACTTC.

This clone was recorded once. The chain employs TRBV28 and TRBJ1-4; 7 bases align to TRBD1. Unmatched junction bases numbered 10, after V lost 5 bases and J lost 1 base. The CDR3 length is 17 residues. Germline assignment: CDR1 MDHEN and CDR2 SYDVKM. The CDR3 DNA is TGTGCCAGCAGTACTACAGGGGAGGTAAGAACTAATGAAAAACTGTTTTTT. Translated: CASSTTGEVRTNEKLFF.

The chain employs TRBV28 and TRBJ1-3; 7 bases align to TRBD1. The germline V gene has CDR1 MDHEN and CDR2 SYDVKM. Trimming cost V 3 bases and J 16 bases; bases outside gene matches: 18. This CDR3 is built from 15 residues. CDR3 nucleotide sequence: TGTGCCAGCAGTTTGCAGGGGGGATATCGTCATGGAGGGTATTTT. Translated: CASSLQGGYRHGGYF.